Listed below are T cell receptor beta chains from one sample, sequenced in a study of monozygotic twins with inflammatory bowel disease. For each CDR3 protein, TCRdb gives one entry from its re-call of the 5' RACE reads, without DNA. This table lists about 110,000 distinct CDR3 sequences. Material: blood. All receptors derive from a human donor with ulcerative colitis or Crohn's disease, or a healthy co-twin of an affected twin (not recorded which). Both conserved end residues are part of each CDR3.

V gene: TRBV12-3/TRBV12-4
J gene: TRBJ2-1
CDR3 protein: CASSPPGLAGLSEQFF

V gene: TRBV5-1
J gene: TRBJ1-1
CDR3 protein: CASSSGGLPTEAFF

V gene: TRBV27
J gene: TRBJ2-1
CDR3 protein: CASSTIARSSYNKQFF

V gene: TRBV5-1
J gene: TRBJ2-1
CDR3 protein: CASSLGTSVFYNEQFF

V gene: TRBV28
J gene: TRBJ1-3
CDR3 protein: CASIQGGSGNTIYF

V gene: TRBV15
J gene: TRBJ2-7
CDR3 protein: CATSRVAQGAREQYF

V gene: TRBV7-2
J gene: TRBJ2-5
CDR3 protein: CASSLAPSGLQETQYF

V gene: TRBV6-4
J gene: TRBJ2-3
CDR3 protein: CASSHTGGATDTQYF

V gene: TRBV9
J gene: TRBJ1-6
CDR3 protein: CASHGGTGRRYSPLHF

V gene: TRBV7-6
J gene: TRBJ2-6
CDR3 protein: CASSLLTGTGTAGANVLTF

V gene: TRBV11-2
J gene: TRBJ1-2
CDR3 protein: CASSPGQGGPLYGYTF

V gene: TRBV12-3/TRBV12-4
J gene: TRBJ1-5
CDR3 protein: CASSLRGGNQPQHF

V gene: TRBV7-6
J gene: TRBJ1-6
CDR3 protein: CASSPSGPYSPLHF

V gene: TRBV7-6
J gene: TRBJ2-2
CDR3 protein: CASSFSGGITGELFF

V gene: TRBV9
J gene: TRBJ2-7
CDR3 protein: CASSIGGSYEQYF

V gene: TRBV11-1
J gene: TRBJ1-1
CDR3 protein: CASSLGDRGLLNTEAFF

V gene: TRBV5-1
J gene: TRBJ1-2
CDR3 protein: CASSLTPLYGYTF

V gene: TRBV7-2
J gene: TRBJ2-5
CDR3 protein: CASSLARETQYF

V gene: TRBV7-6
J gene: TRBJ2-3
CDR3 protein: CASSPRGDGDTQYF

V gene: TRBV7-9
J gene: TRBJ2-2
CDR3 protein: CASSQAWFGNTGELFF

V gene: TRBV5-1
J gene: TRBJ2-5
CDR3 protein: CASSLGPQGYGETQYF

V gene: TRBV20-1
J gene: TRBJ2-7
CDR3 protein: CSARGGGPTGGIYEQYF

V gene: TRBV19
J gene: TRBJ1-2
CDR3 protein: CATFRWDTTSGGYTF

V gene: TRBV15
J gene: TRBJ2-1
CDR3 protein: CATRLDRGAYNEQFF

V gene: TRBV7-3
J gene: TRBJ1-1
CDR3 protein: CASSTGGGDTEAFF

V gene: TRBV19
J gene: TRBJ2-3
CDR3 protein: CASSLQRGSLGDTQYF

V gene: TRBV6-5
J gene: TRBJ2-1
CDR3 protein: CASSYSGTSGSNEQFF

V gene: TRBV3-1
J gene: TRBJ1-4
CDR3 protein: CASSQDASPDGKLFF

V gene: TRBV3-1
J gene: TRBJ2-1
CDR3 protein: CASSQGSHDEQFF

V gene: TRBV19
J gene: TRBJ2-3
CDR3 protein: CASSSSRETVDTQYF

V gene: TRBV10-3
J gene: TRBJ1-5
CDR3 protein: CATDPSMGQPQHF

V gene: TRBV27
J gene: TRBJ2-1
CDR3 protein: CASSLFDSPYNEQFF

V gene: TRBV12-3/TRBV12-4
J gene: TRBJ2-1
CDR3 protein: CASSWWSGGDNEQFF

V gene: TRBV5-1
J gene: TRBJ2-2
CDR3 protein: CASSFGPKGGGELFF

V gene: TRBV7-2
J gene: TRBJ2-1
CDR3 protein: CASSLVAEEQFF

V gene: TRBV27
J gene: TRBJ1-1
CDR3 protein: CASSHRSENTEAFF

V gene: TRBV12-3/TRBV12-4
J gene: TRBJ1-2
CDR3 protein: CASSLSGRTVPYGYTF

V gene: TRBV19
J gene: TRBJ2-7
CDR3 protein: CASSTSGSSNEQYF

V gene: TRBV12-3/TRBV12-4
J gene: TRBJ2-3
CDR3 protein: CASSTQQGARPDTQYF

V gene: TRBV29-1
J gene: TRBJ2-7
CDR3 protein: CSVEGRYEQYF

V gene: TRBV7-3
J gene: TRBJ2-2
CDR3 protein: CASSLAVNTGELFF

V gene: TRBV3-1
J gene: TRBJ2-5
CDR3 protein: CASSFTGEGETQYF

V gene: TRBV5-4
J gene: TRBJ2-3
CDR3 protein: CASSRGLAGITDTQYF

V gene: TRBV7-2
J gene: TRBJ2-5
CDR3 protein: CASRRGTSGRQETQYF

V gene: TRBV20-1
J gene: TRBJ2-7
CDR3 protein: CSARVPDRETYEQYF

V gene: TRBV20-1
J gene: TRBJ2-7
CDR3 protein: CSARDQRQVKPPGIYEQYF

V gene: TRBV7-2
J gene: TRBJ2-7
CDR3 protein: CASSSNSYEQYF

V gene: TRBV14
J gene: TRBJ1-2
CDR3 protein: CASSQGDNRLGYGYTF

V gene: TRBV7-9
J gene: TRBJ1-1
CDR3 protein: CASSPGSLVDEAFF

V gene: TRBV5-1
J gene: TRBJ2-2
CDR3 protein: CASSLVSGYTGELFF

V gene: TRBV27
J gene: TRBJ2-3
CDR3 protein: CASSNYKGADTQYF

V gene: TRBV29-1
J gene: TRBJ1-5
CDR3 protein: CSAQGAGEPQHF

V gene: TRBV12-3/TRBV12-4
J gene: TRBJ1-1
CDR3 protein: CASAARGVNTEAFF

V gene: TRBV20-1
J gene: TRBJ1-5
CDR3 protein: CSARDRGRGEQPQHF

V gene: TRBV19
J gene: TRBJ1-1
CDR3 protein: CASSIGGGETEAFF

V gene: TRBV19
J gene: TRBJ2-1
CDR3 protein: CASSISGSRDEQFF

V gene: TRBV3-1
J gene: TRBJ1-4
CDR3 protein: CASRPREIGTNEKLFF

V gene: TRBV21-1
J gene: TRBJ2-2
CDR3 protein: CASGNTSTGELFF

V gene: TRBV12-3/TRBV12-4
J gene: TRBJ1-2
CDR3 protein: CASSLAPGTRGVYGYTF

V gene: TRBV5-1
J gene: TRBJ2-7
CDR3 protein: CASSLWNEQYF